This is a list of T cell receptor beta chains from one sample in a study of monozygotic twins with inflammatory bowel disease. TCRdb reprocessed the 5' RACE reads and stores each CDR3 protein as one record, lacking DNA. This repertoire includes approximately 300,000 distinct CDR3 sequences. The sample consisted of blood. The receptors derive from a human donor with ulcerative colitis or Crohn's disease, or a healthy co-twin of an affected twin (not recorded which). Both conserved end residues are part of each CDR3.

j_gene,v_gene,CDR3aa
TRBJ2-7,TRBV28,CASTSLTGPSLEQYF
TRBJ2-1,TRBV5-1,CASSLAGSRNEQFF
TRBJ2-5,TRBV12-3/TRBV12-4,CASSSKIGGTQYF
TRBJ2-7,TRBV28,CASGSSGSTYEQYF
TRBJ2-1,TRBV12-3/TRBV12-4,CASSGRRGLYEQFF
TRBJ2-6,TRBV9,CASSVVFGGAGANVLTF
TRBJ2-5,TRBV5-1,CASSSHTGLAEETQYF
TRBJ2-2,TRBV29-1,CSVDGERGRYTGELFF
TRBJ1-5,TRBV30,CAWSVYRKGNNQPQHF
TRBJ1-1,TRBV20-1,CSAGLSGTANTEAFF
TRBJ1-3,TRBV5-1,CASSPGESGNTIYF
TRBJ2-1,TRBV29-1,CSVDSPTGLNEQFF
TRBJ2-7,TRBV7-2,CASSLGGTSGRAYEQYF
TRBJ2-5,TRBV12-3/TRBV12-4,CASSLVATRSQETQYF
TRBJ1-1,TRBV9,CASSVAAGEASDTEAFF
TRBJ2-7,TRBV29-1,CSVEYGAGEQYF
TRBJ2-5,TRBV7-7,CASSPNPGQQETQYF
TRBJ2-1,TRBV20-1,CSVSLAGAYNEQFF
TRBJ1-6,TRBV4-3,CASSQVWDPGDSPLHF
TRBJ1-5,TRBV27,CASSSQDSTPQHF
TRBJ2-6,TRBV11-1,CASSLATGGTSGANVLTF
TRBJ2-7,TRBV14,CASSQSRTGRGQYF
TRBJ2-5,TRBV12-3/TRBV12-4,CASSLTQGLETQYF
TRBJ2-2,TRBV9,CASSPKLASDTGELFF
TRBJ2-5,TRBV20-1,CSASGRLETQYF
TRBJ2-4,TRBV6-1,CASSERPGKNIQYF
TRBJ1-1,TRBV5-1,CASRGTTEAFF
TRBJ2-3,TRBV29-1,CSVASSGTDTQYF
TRBJ2-7,TRBV20-1,CSANGVSYEQYF